This T cell receptor (beta chain) was profiled in a study of regulatory T cells in long-lasting Graves disease. Points from the study as a whole: Between persistent patients, thousands of public clonotypes were shared, exceeding the approximately 990 shared between new patients. TRBV28, TRBJ1-2 and TRBJ2-5 were segments that persistent disease favored.

Germline CDR1 reads ENHRY; CDR2 reads SYGVKD. The CDR3 loop spans 15 amino acids. V trimming: 7 bases; J trimming: 3 bases; junction bases outside the gene matches: 5. Time point of the sample: newly diagnosed GD, antithyroid drugs for less than 3 months. The TCR library was made from RNA extracted from PBMCs. The authors built TCR beta libraries using iRepertoire HTBI primers and Arm-PCR of CDR3 regions. TCRdb reprocessed the multiplex PCR reads via MiXCR and lists one record per CDR3 protein. Found here are roughly 430,000 distinct CDR3 sequences, around 17% of them singletons; the top ten hold roughly 10%. In the case of this clonotype: Its antigen is unknown.

These data are also associated with another study on T cells in Graves' hyperthyroidism and ophthalmopathy. From that second work: Clinical symptoms, serum thyroxine, TRAb, thyroid ultrasound and orbital computed tomography informed diagnoses.

The chain employs TRBV10-3 and TRBJ2-1; 11 bases fit TRBD2. The sequence was collected from a woman in her 30s with Graves disease. Material: peripheral blood mononuclear cells (PBMCs), obtained at new diagnosis, from a patient treated with antithyroid drugs. The CDR3 is CAITSLAGDYNEQFF. As DNA, the CDR3 is TGTGCCATCACCTCACTAGCGGGAGACTACAATGAGCAGTTCTTC.